A selection of T cell receptor beta chains follows, all from one sample in a study of cytomegalovirus exposure and HLA in healthy donors. Assay: immunoSEQ multiplex PCR; the TCRdb copy retains only in-frame clones and omits some. The sample gives about 190,000 clones, approximately 86% of which show up once; under 2% is in the top ten. The source material was PBMCs. These receptors all come from a woman aged 18-30 years in good health and CMV-seronegative. Each CDR3 is given with its conserved first and last residue. Each record gives: V gene, D gene, CDR3 protein. D genes are given only for firm matches.

V: TRBV7-9
D: -
CDR3: CSSSLVGQMNYEQYF

V: TRBV28
D: TRBD1
CDR3: CASSLTGQGIQPQHF

V: TRBV5-1
D: TRBD1
CDR3: CASSLGAGGSYEQYF

V: TRBV7-2
D: TRBD1
CDR3: CASSHGQGPYYGYTF

V: TRBV6-1
D: TRBD1
CDR3: CASTQWDRSGYTF

V: TRBV4-1
D: TRBD2
CDR3: CASSQVYSGGPAGELFF

V: TRBV7-9
D: -
CDR3: CASSSQPNRAHNSPLHF

V: TRBV7-2
D: -
CDR3: CASSLGSIGRRDGYTF

V: TRBV27
D: -
CDR3: CASSSTDNYGYTF

V: TRBV6-1
D: TRBD1
CDR3: CASSVDRDTEAFF

V: TRBV5-5
D: -
CDR3: CASGAAVSGTEAFF

V: TRBV25-1
D: TRBD2
CDR3: CASSLGGNPYEQYF

V: TRBV6-5
D: -
CDR3: CASRTGTTNTEAFF

V: TRBV11-2
D: TRBD1
CDR3: CASSSRQGSWETQYF

V: TRBV7-2
D: TRBD2
CDR3: CASSPQTQLAGGEQFF

V: TRBV6-1
D: -
CDR3: CASSWTRTGELFF

V: TRBV5-4
D: -
CDR3: CASGSRADEQYF

V: TRBV18
D: -
CDR3: CASSTGEGGELFF

V: TRBV15
D: -
CDR3: CATSSHSNTGELFF

V: TRBV5-8
D: -
CDR3: CASSLNGYGYTF

V: TRBV18
D: TRBD1
CDR3: CASSRTPSGTGGEQYF

V: TRBV5-4
D: TRBD1
CDR3: CASSLVGQGSTGYTF

V: TRBV7-9
D: TRBD1
CDR3: CASSRGQGAWTEAFF

V: TRBV15
D: -
CDR3: CATSRDRESTGEQYF

V: TRBV5-4
D: -
CDR3: CASSQDWSSGNTIYF

V: TRBV7-8
D: -
CDR3: CASSLVGGTPQHF

V: TRBV9
D: TRBD2
CDR3: CASSAGGLAANTGELFF

V: TRBV28
D: -
CDR3: CASSPGDSGANVLTF

V: TRBV7-9
D: -
CDR3: CASSLVSGMNTEAFF

V: TRBV19
D: TRBD1
CDR3: CASRKGASTYEQYF

V: TRBV19
D: -
CDR3: CASSIEAGVYVEQFF

V: TRBV6-5
D: -
CDR3: CASSPAVGQGETQYF

V: TRBV5-1
D: TRBD2
CDR3: CASSPGRGLQETQYF

V: TRBV6-1
D: -
CDR3: CASSDDRPEQYF

V: TRBV10-3
D: -
CDR3: CAITSTENNEQFF

V: TRBV6-1
D: TRBD1
CDR3: CASSDRGFTDTQYF

V: TRBV28
D: TRBD1
CDR3: CASSDRQGEDTEAFF

V: TRBV5-8
D: TRBD1
CDR3: CASSPQGAPPTLHF

V: TRBV4-3
D: -
CDR3: CASSQDRRATNEKLFF

V: TRBV7-9
D: -
CDR3: CASSPGRAGGVYGYTF

V: TRBV6-6
D: TRBD2
CDR3: CASRGLAGGNTQYF

V: TRBV5-1
D: -
CDR3: CASSLGQVSGNTIYF

V: TRBV5-6
D: TRBD1
CDR3: CASSPVGTGGENEQYF

V: TRBV23-1
D: -
CDR3: CASSWSGANYEQYF

V: TRBV7-9
D: -
CDR3: CASSLVRGEGTEAFF

V: TRBV5-6
D: -
CDR3: CASSLVAAETQYF

V: TRBV4-1
D: TRBD1
CDR3: CASSQVGQGYERYF

V: TRBV6-5
D: -
CDR3: CASSSRGTNEQFF